Listed below are T cell receptor beta chains from one sample, sequenced in a study of siplizumab effects on memory and regulatory T cells. The method was immunoSEQ multiplex PCR; TCRdb's version includes in-frame clones alone and lacks a portion of them. The data contain just under 85,000 clones, roughly 86% of them singletons. Material: Tregs sorted from blood. These receptors were taken from a human donor in good health. Each CDR3 is given with its conserved first and last residue. Each record gives: CDR3 length, V gene, clone size, J gene, D gene, CDR3 DNA, CDR3 protein. A D gene is named only where the DNA matches it firmly. For some rows the clone size is stated as once, few or many, or as a class when expanded; others skip it.

length: 14; V: TRBV7-9; size: .; J: TRBJ2-5; D: .; DNA: TGTGCCAGCAGCTTAGGGACAGTTCAAGAGACCCAGTACTTC; CDR3: CASSLGTVQETQYF
length: 14; V: TRBV10-1; size: few; J: TRBJ1-1; D: TRBD1; DNA: TGCGCCAGCAGTGTCCGGGACAGGAACACTGAAGCTTTCTTT; CDR3: CASSVRDRNTEAFF
length: 16; V: TRBV21-1; size: .; J: TRBJ2-5; D: .; DNA: TGTGCCCTCCCGGGGCTACCTACACCTTGTGAAGAGACCCAGTACTTC; CDR3: CALPGLPTPCEETQYF
length: 14; V: TRBV4-3; size: .; J: TRBJ1-1; D: .; DNA: TGCGCCAGCAGCCAAGGAGTGGGTGACACTGAAGCTTTCTTT; CDR3: CASSQGVGDTEAFF
length: 14; V: TRBV5-1; size: .; J: TRBJ2-1; D: TRBD1; DNA: TGCGCCAGCAGCCTGGGACAGGGTGGCAATGAGCAGTTCTTC; CDR3: CASSLGQGGNEQFF
length: 13; V: TRBV12-5; size: .; J: TRBJ2-5; D: .; DNA: TGTGCTAGTGGTCCGTGGAATCCGGGGACCCAGTACTTC; CDR3: CASGPWNPGTQYF
length: 13; V: TRBV11-2; size: .; J: TRBJ1-1; D: .; DNA: TGTGCCAGCAGCCTCCCGGGTAACACTGAAGCTTTCTTT; CDR3: CASSLPGNTEAFF
length: 16; V: TRBV9; size: .; J: TRBJ2-4; D: .; DNA: TGTGCCAGCAGCGTAGGTTTTCGGGAAGCCAAAAACATTCAGTACTTC; CDR3: CASSVGFREAKNIQYF
length: 15; V: TRBV11-3; size: .; J: TRBJ2-1; D: TRBD2; DNA: TGTGCCAGCAGCTTAGACGGGGGGGCGGCCGGTGAGCAGTTCTTC; CDR3: CASSLDGGAAGEQFF
length: 16; V: TRBV18; size: .; J: TRBJ1-2; D: .; DNA: TGTGCCAGCTCACCATCGGGCATCCCCCAAAACTATGGCTACACCTTC; CDR3: CASSPSGIPQNYGYTF
length: 12; V: TRBV7-9; size: .; J: TRBJ2-1; D: .; DNA: TGTGCCAGCAGTCTAGAGGTGGCTAGATTGTTCTTC; CDR3: CASSLEVARLFF
length: 11; V: TRBV19; size: .; J: TRBJ2-1; D: .; DNA: TGTGCCAGTAGTACGCGGACTGAGCAGTTCTTC; CDR3: CASSTRTEQFF
length: 14; V: TRBV10-3; size: .; J: TRBJ2-3; D: .; DNA: TGTGCCATCAGACAAGGACCTCTCACAGATACGCAGTATTTT; CDR3: CAIRQGPLTDTQYF
length: 13; V: TRBV5-5; size: .; J: TRBJ1-2; D: .; DNA: TGTGCCAGCAGCCTGAGACAGGCCTATGGCTACACCTTC; CDR3: CASSLRQAYGYTF
length: 17; V: TRBV19; size: .; J: TRBJ2-2; D: .; DNA: TGCGATGCTTGTTCGGGGGACCGGCTTGCGAACACCGGGGAGCTGTTTTTT; CDR3: CDACSGDRLANTGELFF
length: 14; V: TRBV5-5; size: .; J: TRBJ1-4; D: .; DNA: TGTGCCAGCAGTTTCCTGGGAGGTGGAGAAAAACTGTTTTTT; CDR3: CASSFLGGGEKLFF
length: 13; V: TRBV5-1; size: .; J: TRBJ2-2; D: .; DNA: TGCGCCAGCAGCCCATTGGAAACCGGGGAGCTGTTTTTT; CDR3: CASSPLETGELFF
length: 16; V: TRBV5-8; size: .; J: TRBJ2-3; D: .; DNA: TGTGCCAGCAGCTTGACCACAGGGCGTGGCACAGATACGCAGTATTTT; CDR3: CASSLTTGRGTDTQYF
length: 16; V: TRBV7-9; size: once; J: TRBJ2-3; D: .; DNA: TGTGCCAGCAGCTCAACCGACCGAAAAAAGACGGATACGCAGTATTTT; CDR3: CASSSTDRKKTDTQYF
length: 16; V: TRBV5-1; size: .; J: TRBJ2-5; D: TRBD2; DNA: TGCGCCAGCAGCAAAGGACTAGCGGGGGGCCAGGAGACCCAGTACTTC; CDR3: CASSKGLAGGQETQYF
length: 13; V: TRBV6-5; size: .; J: TRBJ2-7; D: .; DNA: TGTGCCAGCAGTGCTTCAGTAACCTACGAGCAGTACTTC; CDR3: CASSASVTYEQYF
length: 14; V: TRBV7-2; size: .; J: TRBJ2-5; D: .; DNA: TGTGCCAGCAGCTTATCGGGGGTACAAGAGACCCAGTACTTC; CDR3: CASSLSGVQETQYF
length: 14; V: TRBV7-6; size: .; J: TRBJ1-3; D: .; DNA: TGTGCCAGCAGCCCTGACCACAGGGTGGACACCATATATTTT; CDR3: CASSPDHRVDTIYF
length: 15; V: TRBV4-2; size: few; J: TRBJ1-2; D: .; DNA: TGTGCCAGCAGCCAAGATGCCACACGAGGGTTGGGCTACACCTTC; CDR3: CASSQDATRGLGYTF
length: 14; V: TRBV5-1; size: .; J: TRBJ2-3; D: TRBD2; DNA: TGCGCCAGCAGCTCCGGGACTAACACAGATACGCAGTATTTT; CDR3: CASSSGTNTDTQYF
length: 14; V: TRBV5-1; size: .; J: TRBJ2-7; D: TRBD1; DNA: TGCGCCAGCAGCCCCCAGGGACAGGTATACGAGCAGTACTTC; CDR3: CASSPQGQVYEQYF
length: 13; V: TRBV5-6; size: .; J: TRBJ1-2; D: .; DNA: TGTGCCAGCAGGAACCTAGAGAACTATGGCTACACCTTC; CDR3: CASRNLENYGYTF
length: 16; V: TRBV11-1; size: once; J: TRBJ2-3; D: .; DNA: TGTGCCAGCAGCCCAGAGCGAAGGGGGGCAACAGATACGCAGTATTTT; CDR3: CASSPERRGATDTQYF
length: 15; V: TRBV10-2; size: .; J: TRBJ2-3; D: .; DNA: TGCGCCAGCAGTGAAATACAGGGAAGCACAGATACGCAGTATTTT; CDR3: CASSEIQGSTDTQYF
length: 18; V: TRBV19; size: .; J: TRBJ2-7; D: TRBD1; DNA: TGTGCCAGCTCGAAACAACTCCCGGGACAGGGGGCGCGGTACGAGCAGTACTTC; CDR3: CASSKQLPGQGARYEQYF
length: 15; V: TRBV4-1; size: .; J: TRBJ1-2; D: TRBD1; DNA: TGCGCCAGCAGCCAAGTCGGCAGGGGGATCAGTGGCTACACCTTC; CDR3: CASSQVGRGISGYTF
length: 14; V: TRBV5-1; size: .; J: TRBJ2-2; D: .; DNA: TGCGCCAGCAGCTTGTATGGTGTCACCGGGGAGCTGTTTTTT; CDR3: CASSLYGVTGELFF
length: 12; V: TRBV28; size: once; J: TRBJ1-6; D: .; DNA: TGTGCCAGCAGTTTAACTAATTCACCCCTCCACTTT; CDR3: CASSLTNSPLHF
length: 15; V: TRBV7-8; size: once; J: TRBJ2-7; D: .; DNA: TGTGCCAGCAGCTCGCCACTAGCCAAGGATCTCGAGCAGTACTTC; CDR3: CASSSPLAKDLEQYF
length: 12; V: TRBV7-9; size: .; J: TRBJ2-2; D: .; DNA: TGTGCCAGCAGTCCCGGGGTTAAGGAGCTGTTTTTT; CDR3: CASSPGVKELFF
length: 14; V: TRBV5-3; size: .; J: TRBJ1-5; D: .; DNA: TGTGCCAGCAGCTTGGATGGAGGAAGCCAGCCCCAGCATTTT; CDR3: CASSLDGGSQPQHF
length: 14; V: TRBV15; size: .; J: TRBJ2-2; D: .; DNA: TGTGCCACCAGCAGAGTACGACTGACCGGGGAGCTGTTTTTT; CDR3: CATSRVRLTGELFF
length: 15; V: TRBV5-1; size: .; J: TRBJ2-2; D: .; DNA: TGCGCCAGCAGTCTCCCGACAGGGAACACCGGGGAGCTGTTTTTT; CDR3: CASSLPTGNTGELFF
length: 20; V: TRBV21-1; size: .; J: TRBJ2-1; D: .; DNA: TGTGCCAGCAGCTACGCTGAGAGTTTACAGGGGCCTAACTCCTACAATGAGCAGTTCTTC; CDR3: CASSYAESLQGPNSYNEQFF
length: 15; V: TRBV7-3; size: .; J: TRBJ2-1; D: TRBD2; DNA: TGTGCCAGCAGCTTAAGCGGGGGGGCTTGGAATGAGCAGTTCTTC; CDR3: CASSLSGGAWNEQFF
length: 11; V: TRBV20-1; size: .; J: TRBJ1-1; D: .; DNA: TGCAGTGCTCCCTCGTGGACTGAAGCTTTCTTT; CDR3: CSAPSWTEAFF
length: 16; V: TRBV9; size: .; J: TRBJ2-3; D: TRBD2; DNA: TGTGCCAGCAGCGAGCCGTCGACTAGCGGGGGGGCAACGCAGTATTTT; CDR3: CASSEPSTSGGATQYF
length: 12; V: TRBV2; size: .; J: TRBJ2-7; D: .; DNA: TGTGCCAGCAGTGCTACTAGCTACGAGCAGTACTTC; CDR3: CASSATSYEQYF
length: 14; V: TRBV9; size: .; J: TRBJ2-7; D: .; DNA: TGTGCCAGCAGCGTAGAAAGAGCCCCCTACGAGCAGTACTTC; CDR3: CASSVERAPYEQYF
length: 15; V: TRBV11-2; size: .; J: TRBJ2-3; D: .; DNA: TGTGCCAGCAGCTTCCCAGGGGCGGAAACAGATACGCAGTATTTT; CDR3: CASSFPGAETDTQYF
length: 12; V: TRBV5-1; size: .; J: TRBJ2-7; D: .; DNA: TGCGCCAGCAGCTGGGACGGCTACGAGCAGTACTTC; CDR3: CASSWDGYEQYF